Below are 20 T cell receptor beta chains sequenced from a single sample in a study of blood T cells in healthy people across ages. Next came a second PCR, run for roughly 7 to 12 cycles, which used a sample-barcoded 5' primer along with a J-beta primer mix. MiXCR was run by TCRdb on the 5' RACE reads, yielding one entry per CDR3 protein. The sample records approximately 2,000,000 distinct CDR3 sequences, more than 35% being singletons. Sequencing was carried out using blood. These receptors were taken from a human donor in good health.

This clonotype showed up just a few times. The CDR3 loop reads CASSRSSISNQPQHF. CDR3 in DNA: TGCGCCAGCAGCCGTTCTTCCATCTCTAATCAGCCCCAGCATTTT. The genes are TRBV4-1 and TRBJ1-5, with D unresolved. V was cut by 4 bases and J by 4 bases, with 14 bases left in between. CDR1 and CDR2 (germline): MGHRA, YSYEKL. The CDR3 length is 15 residues.

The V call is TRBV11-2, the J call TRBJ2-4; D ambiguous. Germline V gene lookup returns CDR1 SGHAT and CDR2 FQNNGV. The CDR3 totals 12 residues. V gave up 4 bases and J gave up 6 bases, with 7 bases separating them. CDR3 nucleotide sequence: TGTGCCAGCAGCTCGTCGGGAAACATTCAGTACTTC. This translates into CASSSSGNIQYF.

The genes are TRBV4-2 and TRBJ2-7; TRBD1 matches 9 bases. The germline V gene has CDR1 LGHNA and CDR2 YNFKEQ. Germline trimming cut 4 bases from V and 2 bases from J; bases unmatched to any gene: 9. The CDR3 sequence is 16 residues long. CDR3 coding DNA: TGTGCCAGCAGCCCTGCTAGGGACAGGGCAACCTACGAGCAGTACTTC. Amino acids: CASSPARDRATYEQYF.

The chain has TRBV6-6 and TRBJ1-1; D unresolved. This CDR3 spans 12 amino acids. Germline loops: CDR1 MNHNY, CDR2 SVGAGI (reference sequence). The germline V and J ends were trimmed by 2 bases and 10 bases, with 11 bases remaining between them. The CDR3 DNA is TGTGCCAGCAGTTACGGTGGGGTTTCAGCTTTCTTT. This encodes CASSYGGVSAFF.

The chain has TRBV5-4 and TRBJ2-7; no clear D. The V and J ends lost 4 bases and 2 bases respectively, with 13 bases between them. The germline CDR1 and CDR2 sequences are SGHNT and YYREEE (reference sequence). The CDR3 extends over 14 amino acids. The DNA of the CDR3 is TGTGCCAGCAGCAGACCGCACGGAGCCTACGAGCAGTACTTC. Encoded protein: CASSRPHGAYEQYF.

The CDR3 loop is CASSQPQGSSYNSPLHF. The CDR3 coding sequence is TGTGCCAGCAGCCAACCACAGGGGAGCTCCTATAATTCACCCCTCCACTTT. The rearrangement joins TRBV4-2 to TRBJ1-6, with 7 bases matching TRBD1. J gave up 0 bases and V 2 bases, and 4 bases lay outside the gene matches. This CDR3 has 17 residues. CDR1 and CDR2 (germline): LGHNA, YNFKEQ.

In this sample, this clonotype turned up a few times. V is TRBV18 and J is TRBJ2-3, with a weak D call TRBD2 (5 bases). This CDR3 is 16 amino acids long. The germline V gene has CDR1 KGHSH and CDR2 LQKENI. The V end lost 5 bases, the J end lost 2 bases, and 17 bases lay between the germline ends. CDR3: CASSELGSGITDTQYF. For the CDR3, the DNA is TGTGCCAGCTCAGAGCTGGGGAGCGGAATCACAGATACGCAGTATTTT.

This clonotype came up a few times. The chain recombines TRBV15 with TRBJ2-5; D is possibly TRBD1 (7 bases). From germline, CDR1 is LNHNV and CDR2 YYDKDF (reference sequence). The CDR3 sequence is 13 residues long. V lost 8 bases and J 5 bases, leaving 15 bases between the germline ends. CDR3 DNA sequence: TGTGCCACCTATGAGGGGGCGGGGGAGACCCAGTACTTC. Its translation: CATYEGAGETQYF.

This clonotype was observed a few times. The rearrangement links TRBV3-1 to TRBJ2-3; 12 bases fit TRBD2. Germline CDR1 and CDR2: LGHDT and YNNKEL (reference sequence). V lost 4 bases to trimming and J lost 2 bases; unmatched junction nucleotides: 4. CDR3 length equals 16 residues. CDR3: CASSRRTSGTTDTQYF. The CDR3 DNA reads TGTGCCAGCAGCCGCCGGACTAGCGGGACCACAGATACGCAGTATTTT.

CDR3: CSARAQGQPQHF. CDR3 in DNA: TGCAGTGCTAGAGCACAGGGTCAGCCCCAGCATTTT. The J gene is TRBJ1-5, the V gene TRBV20-1, with D possibly matching TRBD1 (6 bases). From germline, CDR1 is DFQATT and CDR2 SNEGSKA (reference sequence). This CDR3 is built from 12 residues. With 1 base removed from V and 6 bases from J, the gap between germline ends came to 7 bases.

CDR3 residues: CSARRRLGQGGKDTQYF. CDR3 DNA sequence: TGCAGTGCTAGAAGGCGTCTGGGACAGGGGGGGAAGGATACGCAGTATTTT. The gene calls are TRBV20-1 and TRBJ2-3; 11 nucleotides agree with TRBD1. The CDR3 is made up of 17 amino acids. CDR1 is DFQATT and CDR2 is SNEGSKA in the germline V gene (reference sequence). With 2 bases clipped from V and 6 bases from J, the junction kept 13 bases outside the gene matches.

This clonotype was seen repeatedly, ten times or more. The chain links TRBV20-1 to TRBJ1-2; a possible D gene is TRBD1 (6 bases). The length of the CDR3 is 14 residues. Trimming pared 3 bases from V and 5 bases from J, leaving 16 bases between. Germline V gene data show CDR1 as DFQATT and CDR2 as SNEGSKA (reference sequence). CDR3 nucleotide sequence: TGCAGTGCTAGTTTATCAGGGGTCCAATATGGCTACACCTTC. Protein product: CSASLSGVQYGYTF.

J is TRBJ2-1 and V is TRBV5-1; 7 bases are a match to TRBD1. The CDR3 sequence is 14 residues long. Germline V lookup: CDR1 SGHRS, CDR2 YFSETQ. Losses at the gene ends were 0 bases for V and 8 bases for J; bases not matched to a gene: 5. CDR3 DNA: TGCGCCAGCAGCTTGGGACAGGGATGGGATGAGCAGTTCTTC. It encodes CASSLGQGWDEQFF.

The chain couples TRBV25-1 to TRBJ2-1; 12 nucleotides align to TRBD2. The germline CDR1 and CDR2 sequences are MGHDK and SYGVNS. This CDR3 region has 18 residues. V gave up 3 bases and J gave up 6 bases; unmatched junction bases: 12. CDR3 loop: CASSDWKLAGGLVNEQFF. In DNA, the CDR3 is TGTGCCAGCAGTGATTGGAAACTAGCGGGGGGCTTAGTCAATGAGCAGTTCTTC.

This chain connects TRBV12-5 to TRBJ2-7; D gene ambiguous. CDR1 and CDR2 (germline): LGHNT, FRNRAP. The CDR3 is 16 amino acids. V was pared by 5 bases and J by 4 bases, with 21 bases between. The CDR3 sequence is CASGQARAQRGYEQYF. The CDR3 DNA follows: TGTGCTAGTGGTCAAGCCCGGGCACAGAGAGGTTACGAGCAGTACTTC.

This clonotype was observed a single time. The DNA for the CDR3 is TGTGCCAGCAGTTACTCCGGCACCCGCTCCTACAATGAGCAGTTCTTC. This encodes CASSYSGTRSYNEQFF. The chain recombines TRBV6-5 with TRBJ2-1; D remains unclear. The V and J ends lost 0 bases and 0 bases respectively, with 9 bases between them. CDR1 MNHEY and CDR2 SVGAGI come from the germline V gene. This CDR3 has 16 amino acids.

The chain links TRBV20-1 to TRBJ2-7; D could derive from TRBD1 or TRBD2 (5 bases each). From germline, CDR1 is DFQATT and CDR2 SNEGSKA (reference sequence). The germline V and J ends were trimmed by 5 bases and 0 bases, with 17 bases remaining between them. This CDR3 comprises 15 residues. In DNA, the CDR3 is TGCAGTGCTGAGGGACGAACAAAGAGCTCCTACGAGCAGTACTTC. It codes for CSAEGRTKSSYEQYF.

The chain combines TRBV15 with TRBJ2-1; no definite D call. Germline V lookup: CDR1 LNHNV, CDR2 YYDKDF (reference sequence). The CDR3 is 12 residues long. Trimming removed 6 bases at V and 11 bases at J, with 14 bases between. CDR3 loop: CATSSLSGQQFF. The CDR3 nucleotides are TGTGCCACCAGTTCTCTATCCGGCCAGCAGTTCTTC.

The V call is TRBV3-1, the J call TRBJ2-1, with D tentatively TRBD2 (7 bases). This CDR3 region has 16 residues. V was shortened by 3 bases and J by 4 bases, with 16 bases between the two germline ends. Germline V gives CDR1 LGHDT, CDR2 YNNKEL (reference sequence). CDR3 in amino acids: CASSHPTGGAYNEQFF. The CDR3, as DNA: TGTGCCAGCAGCCACCCCACGGGGGGCGCATACAATGAGCAGTTCTTC.

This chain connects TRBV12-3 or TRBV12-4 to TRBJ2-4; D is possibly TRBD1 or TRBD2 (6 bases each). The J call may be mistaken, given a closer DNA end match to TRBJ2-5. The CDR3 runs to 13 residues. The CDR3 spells CASSPGGVETQYF. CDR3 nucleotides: TGTGCCAGCAGTCCCGGGGGCGTAGAGACCCAGTACTTC.